These 6 T cell receptor beta chains share one sample of origin, sequenced in a study of blood T cell repertoires in COVID-19. TCRdb's table, derived via immunoSEQ multiplex PCR, lists solely in-frame clones and lacks some. The table shows a few hundred thousand clones, with 70% to 90% occurring only once. Sample: peripheral blood. The source of these receptors is a human donor in a cohort sampled during active COVID-19.

The chain couples TRBV7-9 to TRBJ2-7, with 7 bases matching TRBD2. The CDR3 is 12 residues long. Germline CDR1 and CDR2: SEHNR and FQNEAQ (reference sequence). V lost 6 bases, J lost 6 bases, and 5 bases stayed unmatched. CDR3 protein: CASSRAGFEQYF. CDR3 nucleotides: TGTGCCAGCAGTCGAGCGGGGTTCGAGCAGTACTTC.

The chain recombines TRBV19 with TRBJ2-3; 10 positions match TRBD2. The CDR3 runs 16 residues. The germline CDR1 and CDR2 sequences are LNHDA and SQIVND (reference sequence). V gave up 3 bases and J gave up 3 bases; unmatched junction bases: 6. The CDR3 bases are TGTGCCAGTAGTATCATGGGGGGACTAGCGACAGATACGCAGTATTTT. Translated: CASSIMGGLATDTQYF.

J is TRBJ2-2 and V is TRBV29-1; 8 nucleotides align to TRBD1. This CDR3 spans 14 amino acids. V gave up 4 bases and J gave up 5 bases; unmatched junction bases: 6. Germline-derived CDR1 and CDR2 are SQVTM and ANQGSEA. CDR3: CSVVRQGLTGELFF. CDR3 DNA sequence: TGCAGCGTTGTAAGACAGGGGCTGACCGGGGAGCTGTTTTTT.

The DNA for the CDR3 is TGTGCCAGCAAGTCATCAGGGGCCTATGGCTACACCTTC. It yields the protein CASKSSGAYGYTF. The chain uses TRBV12-3 or TRBV12-4 and TRBJ1-2, with TRBD1 as a possible D gene (6 bases). This CDR3 region has 13 residues. V lost 7 bases and J 4 bases, leaving 13 bases between the germline ends.

The chain employs TRBV2 and TRBJ2-7, with 11 positions matching TRBD1. This CDR3 is built from 18 residues. In germline, CDR1 is SNHLY, CDR2 FYNNEI. V lost 6 bases, J lost 3 bases, and 16 bases stayed unmatched. This CDR3 reads CASSVMPGQGEGVYEQYF. The CDR3 bases are TGTGCCAGCAGCGTCATGCCGGGACAGGGGGAGGGAGTCTACGAGCAGTACTTC.

The genes are TRBV30 and TRBJ1-2, with TRBD1 as a possible D gene (6 bases). The CDR3 consists of 14 residues. Germline V gives CDR1 GTSNPN, CDR2 SVGIG (reference sequence). V was cut by 2 bases and J by 4 bases, with 14 bases left in between. The CDR3 region has the DNA TGTGCCTGGAGTTGGGTAGGGGGGGGCTATGGCTACACCTTC. Translating gives CAWSWVGGGYGYTF.